Included here is one T cell receptor (beta chain) sequence, with context. Its antigen is undetermined. The sample belongs to a study of early T cells in non-severe SARS-CoV-2 infection. The overall study: Bulk RNA isolated from unsorted whole blood underwent sequencing; chains were not paired. Findings and limits, study-wide: There was a bias toward anti-spike CD8 responses in VDJdb matching, which missed private and CD4 specificities.

The length of the CDR3 is 14 residues. Germline-derived CDR1 and CDR2 are DFQATT and SNEGSKA (reference sequence). Germline trimming cut 3 bases from V and 0 bases from J; bases unmatched to any gene: 0. The TCR library protocol attached unique molecular identifiers to the individual cDNA molecules. TCRdb recomputed calls from the 5' RACE reads with MiXCR, one row per CDR3 protein. The table lists 56,000 or so distinct CDR3 sequences, 8.2% of them singletons. The source is an adult who was a healthcare worker with PCR-confirmed SARS-CoV-2 infection or an uninfected control (not recorded which). Sequenced material: whole blood. The chain employs TRBV20-1 and TRBJ2-7; 12 bases map to TRBD2. CDR3: CSARTSGSSYEQYF. In DNA, the CDR3 is TGCAGTGCTAGGACTAGCGGGAGCTCCTACGAGCAGTACTTC.